This record concerns one T cell receptor (beta chain) sequence. Profiled with immunoSEQ multiplex PCR; TCRdb holds only in-frame clones, not every one. The sample consists of roughly 86,000 clones, 91% of them appearing once. Germline V lookup: CDR1 MRHNA, CDR2 SNTAGT. This CDR3 has 17 amino acids. V was trimmed by 7 bases and J by 2 bases, leaving 24 bases between them. The sample originates from a study of blood T cell repertoires in COVID-19. Study at large: The United States, Italy and Spain provided the acute and convalescent COVID-19 samples. PBMCs, B-cell-depleted T cells, or T cells provided the cDNA or gDNA that made up the material.

This rearrangement joins TRBV6-4 to TRBJ2-7, with D tentatively TRBD2 (6 bases). The sample consisted of peripheral blood. The clonotype originates from a woman aged 45 to 65 in a cohort sampled during active COVID-19. CDR3 nucleotides: TGTGCCAGCAACCGAAAACGGGACTCCAGCTCAACCTACGAGCAGTACTTC. This gives the protein CASNRKRDSSSTYEQYF.